This entry lists 16 T cell receptor beta chains sequenced from one sample in a study of blood T cells in healthy people across ages (dated by TCRdb to the mid-2010s). The library was built by means of 5' RACE. The sample was run on an Illumina HiSeq 2500. The second PCR ran for about 7 to 11 cycles and used a J-beta primer mix along with a sample-barcoded 5' primer. TCRdb trimmed the raw reads at Q25, called clones with MiXCR and kept productive beta chains. All rows with the same CDR3 protein become a single entry with the most common DNA and genes. The sample yields more than 900,000 distinct CDR3 sequences; 29% were counted once. Clones ranked in the top ten supply about 9.4% of the sample. This same sample was also part of a study on T cells of mothers and their children.

Sequencing input: blood. These receptors were collected from a woman aged 40 to 50 in good health.

This chain uses TRBV28 with TRBJ2-7, with 14 positions matching TRBD2. With 4 bases clipped from V and 6 bases from J, the junction kept 8 bases outside the gene matches. The length of the CDR3 is 16 residues. Germline lookup yields CDR1 MDHEN and CDR2 SYDVKM. CDR3 nucleotide sequence: TGTGCCAGCAGTTCGAGACTAGCGGGGGGGCTCGCCGAGCAGTACTTC. This encodes CASSSRLAGGLAEQYF.

This clonotype has at least ten counts. The chain is built from TRBV20-1 and TRBJ2-7; D not resolved. This CDR3 spans 13 amino acids. Per the germline V gene, CDR1 is DFQATT and CDR2 is SNEGSKA (reference sequence). V dropped 2 bases and J dropped 1 base, with 9 bases sitting between them. In nucleotides, the CDR3 is TGCAGTGCTAGATATCTCGAGTCCTACGAGCAGTACTTC. Translating gives CSARYLESYEQYF.

Concerning this clonotype: This sequence may be a read error, since a much larger clone differs from it by one base. This rearrangement joins TRBV3-1 to TRBJ1-2; D remains ambiguous. Germline V gives CDR1 LGHDT, CDR2 YNNKEL (reference sequence). The CDR3 has 16 residues. The CDR3, as DNA: TGTGCCAGCACCCAATTATCCGGACGCGCTAACTATGGCTGCACCTTC. This translates into CASTQLSGRANYGCTF. The entire variable domain, with the rest obtained from reference TRBV3-1 and TRBJ1-2, is as follows: DTAVSQTPKYLVTQMGNDKSIKCEQNLGHDTMYWYKQDSKKFLKIMFSYNNKELIINETVPNRFSPKSPDKAHLNLHINSLELGDSAVYFCASTQLSGRANYGCTFGSGTRLTVV.

This clonotype was counted a single time. A much larger clonotype is one base distant, so this may be a read error. The rearrangement joins TRBV10-3 to TRBJ2-3; tentatively, D is TRBD1 (6 bases). Germline CDR1 and CDR2: ENHRY and SYGVKD. V dropped 9 bases and J dropped 4 bases, with 14 bases sitting between them. This CDR3 comprises 13 residues. CDR3 in DNA: TGTGCCATAGGACAGATAAGCTCAGATACGCAGTATTTT. Translated: CAIGQISSDTQYF.

This chain joins TRBV5-4 and TRBJ1-1; TRBD1 matches 8 bases. CDR1 and CDR2 from the germline V gene are SGHNT and YYREEE (reference sequence). Trimming at V came to 1 base and at J to 4 bases, leaving 9 bases not matched to a gene. The CDR3 runs 16 residues. CDR3 DNA sequence: TGTGCCAGCAGCTTGTACCAGGGGGCGCGAGGCACTGAAGCTTTCTTT. Protein: CASSLYQGARGTEAFF.

Details on this clonotype: This may arise from a read error, as a much more abundant clone is one base away. The genes are TRBV28 and TRBJ2-7; 9 nucleotides match TRBD1. The germline CDR1 and CDR2 sequences are MDHEN and SYDVKM. This CDR3 has 14 residues. The CDR3 bases are TGTGCCAGCAGTCCCCCGGACAGGGGCTACGGGCAGTACTTC. Its translation is CASSPPDRGYGQYF.

There are many counts of this clonotype. The V call is TRBV14, the J call TRBJ2-1; 9 nucleotides match TRBD1. The CDR3 spans 15 residues. The junction had 3 bases not matched to a gene; V was cut back by 3 bases and J by 3 bases. CDR1 is SGHDN and CDR2 is FVKESK in the germline V gene. The CDR3, as DNA: TGTGCCAGCAGCCAGGACAGGGGAGGCTACAATGAGCAGTTCTTC. It yields the protein CASSQDRGGYNEQFF. Full variable domain (missing parts from reference TRBV14 and TRBJ2-1): EAGVTQFPSHSVIEKGQTVTLRCDPISGHDNLYWYRRVMGKEIKFLLHFVKESKQDESGMPNNRFLAERTGGTYSTLKVQPAELEDSGVYFCASSQDRGGYNEQFFGPGTRLTVL.

A few counts support this clonotype. This chain joins TRBV9 and TRBJ2-7; D remains unclear. V gave up 0 bases and J gave up 5 bases, with 9 bases separating them. The CDR3 has 13 amino acids. The germline gives CDR1 SGDLS, CDR2 YYNGEE. CDR3 protein: CASSVVDEDEQYF. The CDR3 DNA reads as TGTGCCAGCAGCGTAGTGGATGAGGACGAGCAGTACTTC.

The sample holds many counts of this clonotype. V gene TRBV5-6 combines with J gene TRBJ2-7; possibly TRBD2 for D (6 bases). V dropped 4 bases and J dropped 12 bases, with 20 bases sitting between them. The germline V gene has CDR1 SGHDT and CDR2 YYEEEE. The CDR3 contains 13 residues. The CDR3 bases are TGTGCCAGCAGCACTCTACAGTGGGGAGGTCTGTACTTC. The encoded protein is CASSTLQWGGLYF.

This rearrangement joins TRBV30 to TRBJ2-7; D not resolved. Trimming took 5 bases from V and 0 from J, leaving 8 bases between them. Germline V CDR1 and CDR2: GTSNPN, SVGIG (reference sequence). This CDR3 spans 12 amino acids. The CDR3: CAWGQVSYEQYF. The CDR3 nucleotides are TGTGCCTGGGGCCAGGTCTCCTACGAGCAGTACTTC.

This clonotype was counted between two and nine times. The genes are TRBV6-2 or TRBV6-3 and TRBJ2-1, with 11 nucleotides matching TRBD1. V trimming: 4 bases; J trimming: 3 bases; junction bases outside the gene matches: 5. The germline gives CDR1 MNHEY, CDR2 SVGEGT. The CDR3 contains 16 residues. CDR3 amino acids: CASSSPGTGGYNEQFF. The CDR3 DNA reads as TGTGCCAGCAGTTCCCCCGGGACAGGGGGCTACAATGAGCAGTTCTTC.

The chain is built from TRBV5-1 and TRBJ1-3; the D gene is possibly TRBD1 (5 bases). The CDR3 totals 14 residues. Trimming stripped 0 bases from V and 5 bases from J, with 9 bases between. Germline CDR1 is SGHRS and CDR2 is YFSETQ. CDR3 residues: CASSLVGGRNTIYF. The CDR3 nucleotides read TGCGCCAGCAGCTTGGTCGGGGGTCGAAACACCATATATTTT.

This clonotype was counted at least ten times. The genes are TRBV2 and TRBJ2-7; 10 bases match TRBD1. Germline lookup yields CDR1 SNHLY and CDR2 FYNNEI. CDR3 length: 15 residues. V was pared by 3 bases and J by 0 bases, with 2 bases of the junction left unmatched. CDR3 sequence: CASSETGGASYEQYF. CDR3 nucleotides: TGTGCCAGCAGTGAGACAGGGGGCGCCTCCTACGAGCAGTACTTC.

This clonotype has more than one count but fewer than ten. The chain carries TRBV9 and TRBJ1-1; D remains ambiguous. V shed 3 bases and J shed 1 base, with 10 bases lying between them. Germline V gene data show CDR1 as SGDLS and CDR2 as YYNGEE. This CDR3 has 14 amino acids. This CDR3 is CASSEDGANTEAFF. DNA for the CDR3: TGTGCCAGCAGCGAGGACGGTGCGAACACTGAAGCTTTCTTT.

The rearrangement links TRBV6-5 to TRBJ2-7, with TRBD2 as a possible D gene (6 bases). The CDR3 spans 14 residues. Trimming removed 0 bases from V and 6 bases from J, with 12 bases in between. The germline CDR1 and CDR2 sequences are MNHEY and SVGAGI. CDR3 DNA: TGTGCCAGCAGTTACTCTCGGGGGATGGGCGAGCAGTACTTC. This gives the protein CASSYSRGMGEQYF.

Ten or more counts support this clonotype. The chain combines TRBV9 with TRBJ1-2; the D is unclear. Trimming cost V 2 bases and J 1 base, with 9 bases left between them. Germline CDR1 is SGDLS and CDR2 is YYNGEE. The CDR3 has 14 residues. As DNA, the CDR3 is TGTGCCAGCAGCGTGGGCGATAATAACTATGGCTACACCTTC. It is translated as CASSVGDNNYGYTF.